Below are 22 T cell receptor beta chains sequenced from a single sample in a study of blood T cell repertoires in COVID-19. Measured with immunoSEQ multiplex PCR; TCRdb has only the in-frame clones, and not every one. Seen here are around 180,000 clones, approximately 90% observed once, and the top ten hold 2.5% to 3.5%. Specimen: peripheral blood. The origin of the receptors is a woman aged 30 to 39 with active or convalescent COVID-19.

The V and J genes are TRBV6-5 and TRBJ1-3; D is ambiguous. In germline, CDR1 is MNHEY, CDR2 SVGAGI. There are 16 residues in the CDR3. Between the trimmed V and J ends, which lost 0 bases and 0 bases, there was a span of 9 bases. The CDR3 DNA reads as TGTGCCAGCAGTTACTCGACGGGAGCCTCTGGAAACACCATATATTTT. It codes for CASSYSTGASGNTIYF.

This chain uses TRBV6-6 with TRBJ2-2, with TRBD2 as a possible D gene (5 bases). The CDR3 sequence is 16 residues long. V lost 5 bases and J lost 2, with 15 bases in between. Per the germline V gene, CDR1 is MNHNY and CDR2 is SVGAGI (reference sequence). This chain's CDR3 is CASSHPAGGNTGELFF. In nucleotides, the CDR3 is TGTGCCAGCAGTCACCCGGCGGGCGGTAACACCGGGGAGCTGTTTTTT.

As regards this clone: The same CDR3 can be traced to other DNA sequences in this sample. The J gene is TRBJ1-2, the V gene TRBV28, with D possibly being TRBD1 (6 bases). Trimming removed 6 bases from V and 2 bases from J, with 10 bases in between. This CDR3 is built from 13 residues. Germline V gene data show CDR1 as MDHEN and CDR2 as SYDVKM. The CDR3 region has the DNA TGTGCCAGCAGCCTTGACAGGAACTATGGCTACACCTTC. Its translation: CASSLDRNYGYTF.

This chain links TRBV27 with TRBJ2-7; 16 bases align to TRBD2. Germline CDR1 reads MNHEY; CDR2 reads SMNVEV (reference sequence). This CDR3 is 14 amino acids long. V lost 6 bases to trimming and J lost 8 bases; unmatched junction nucleotides: 4. The CDR3 protein is CASRLGLAGGKQYF. The CDR3 nucleotides read TGTGCCAGCAGATTGGGACTAGCGGGAGGGAAGCAGTACTTC.

DNA of the CDR3: TGTGCCAGCCAACGGACTAACCGCAAGACGGGCGAGCAGTACTTC. This encodes CASQRTNRKTGEQYF. The chain is built from TRBV2 and TRBJ2-7, with D perhaps TRBD2 (6 bases). Germline CDR1 and CDR2: SNHLY and FYNNEI. Trimming took 8 bases from V and 6 from J, leaving 23 bases between them. This CDR3 comprises 15 residues.

V usage is TRBV24-1 and J usage is TRBJ2-1; perhaps TRBD1 as D (5 bases). Germline V gives CDR1 KGHDR, CDR2 SFDVKD. Trimming cost V 1 base and J 10 bases, with 7 bases left between them. The CDR3 contains 12 residues. CDR3 in amino acids: CATSDFTGEQFF. The CDR3 region has the DNA TGTGCCACCAGTGATTTCACAGGCGAGCAGTTCTTC.

This clone was found a few times. V and J are TRBV18 and TRBJ2-3; 7 positions match TRBD2. Trimming took 2 bases from V and 2 from J; bases not matched to a gene: 7. The CDR3 is 16 residues long. In germline, CDR1 is KGHSH, CDR2 LQKENI. CDR3 coding DNA: TGTGCCAGCTCACCATCGTCTAGCGGATACACAGATACGCAGTATTTT. This encodes CASSPSSSGYTDTQYF.

The V call is TRBV5-1, the J call TRBJ2-3; 11 bases match TRBD2. Germline V lookup: CDR1 SGHRS, CDR2 YFSETQ. The CDR3 extends over 16 amino acids. Trimming took 4 bases from V and 4 from J; bases not matched to a gene: 8. CDR3 nucleotide sequence: TGCGCCAGCAGCCCCCAGACTAGCGGGATACCAGATACGCAGTATTTT. Encoded protein: CASSPQTSGIPDTQYF.

This clone occurred a few times. The chain joins TRBV6-6 to TRBJ1-4, with TRBD1 identical over 7 bases. V lost 4 bases to trimming and J lost 7 bases; unmatched junction nucleotides: 6. The germline gives CDR1 MNHNY, CDR2 SVGAGI (reference sequence). This CDR3 is built from 14 residues. Written as DNA, the CDR3 is TGTGCCAGCAGTTCCACAGGGGTTTTTGAAAAACTGTTTTTT. Translation gives CASSSTGVFEKLFF.

Here the CDR3 reads CASSTGGRGLGTEAFF. Written as DNA, the CDR3 is TGTGCCAGTAGTACCGGTGGCAGGGGGTTGGGCACTGAAGCTTTCTTT. The chain recombines TRBV19 with TRBJ1-1; 7 bases are a match to TRBD1. The CDR3 loop spans 16 amino acids. Trimming took 4 bases from V and 4 from J; bases not matched to a gene: 12. Germline loops: CDR1 LNHDA, CDR2 SQIVND (reference sequence).

The genes are TRBV19 and TRBJ2-3; D is perhaps TRBD1 (6 bases). The V end was cut by 6 bases, the J end by 14 bases, with 21 bases between. The germline gives CDR1 LNHDA, CDR2 SQIVND (reference sequence). The CDR3 totals 13 residues. The CDR3 sequence: CASSSSGGAIRYF. CDR3 DNA: TGTGCCAGTAGCTCTAGTGGGGGCGCGATACGGTATTTT.

This chain joins TRBV6-6 and TRBJ2-1; 10 bases match TRBD2. Looked up from germline, CDR1 is MNHNY and CDR2 is SVGAGI (reference sequence). Trimming at V came to 6 bases and at J to 7 bases, leaving 6 bases not matched to a gene. This CDR3 has 14 amino acids. The chain's CDR3 is CASSGTSVSNEQFF. The CDR3 nucleotides read TGTGCCAGCAGCGGGACTAGCGTTAGTAATGAGCAGTTCTTC.

The chain joins TRBV6-1 to TRBJ2-1; 8 nucleotides agree with TRBD2. V was clipped by 2 bases and J by 12 bases; unmatched bases: 3. This CDR3 is 12 amino acids long. Germline assignment: CDR1 MNHNS and CDR2 SASEGT. The CDR3 sequence: CASSEKGLGQFF. CDR3 DNA sequence: TGTGCCAGCAGTGAAAAGGGACTAGGGCAGTTCTTC.

The chain is built from TRBV5-4 and TRBJ1-1, with a weak D call TRBD1 (6 bases). Germline loops: CDR1 SGHNT, CDR2 YYREEE (reference sequence). V was cut by 3 bases and J by 1 base, with 7 bases left in between. The CDR3 extends over 13 amino acids. CDR3 DNA: TGTGCCAGCAGCTGGGACACGAACACTGAAGCTTTCTTT. Its protein product is CASSWDTNTEAFF.

The genes are TRBV19 and TRBJ1-4; no clear D gene. Between the trimmed V and J ends, which lost 9 bases and 8 bases, there was a span of 10 bases. Looked up from germline, CDR1 is LNHDA and CDR2 is SQIVND (reference sequence). The CDR3 is made up of 11 amino acids. CDR3 DNA sequence: TGTGCCAGCTCCTCGGGGGAAAAACTGTTTTTT. This encodes CASSSGEKLFF.

The V and J genes are TRBV15 and TRBJ1-2; 8 bases are shared with TRBD1. Trimming cost V 0 bases and J 0 bases; bases outside gene matches: 6. Germline CDR1 is LNHNV and CDR2 is YYDKDF (reference sequence). The CDR3 covers 17 residues. The CDR3 DNA follows: TGTGCCACCAGCAGAGAGGGGACAGGCAAGACTAACTATGGCTACACCTTC. Its translation: CATSREGTGKTNYGYTF.

The chain carries TRBV11-3 and TRBJ2-5, with a tentative D call TRBD2 (6 bases). The CDR3 is made up of 14 amino acids. The germline V gene encodes CDR1 SGHNT and CDR2 YENEEA. V was cut by 2 bases and J by 4 bases, with 11 bases left in between. The CDR3 protein is CASSLLQGLETQYF. DNA for the CDR3: TGTGCCAGCAGCTTACTGCAGGGACTAGAGACCCAGTACTTC. Variable domain in full (rest from reference TRBV11-3 and TRBJ2-5): EAGVVQSPRYKIIEKKQPVAFWCNPISGHNTLYWYLQNLGQGPELLIRYENEEAVDDSQLPKDRFSAERLKGVDSTLKIQPAELGDSAVYLCASSLLQGLETQYFGPGTRLLVL.

The V and J genes are TRBV3-1 (or the pseudogene TRBV3-2) and TRBJ2-4, with D possibly being TRBD1 (6 bases). The germline CDR1 and CDR2 sequences are LGHDT and YNNKEL (reference sequence). The CDR3 loop spans 15 amino acids. V was clipped by 2 bases and J by 1 base, with 9 bases between them. In nucleotides, the CDR3 is TGTGCCAGCAGCCAAACAGGGACGGCCAAAAACATTCAGTACTTC. Encoded protein: CASSQTGTAKNIQYF.

V gene TRBV11-3 combines with J gene TRBJ2-5, with 11 bases fitting TRBD2. The CDR3 has 14 amino acids. Germline V gene sequence: CDR1 SGHNT, CDR2 YENEEA. V lost 6 bases and J lost 5; bases outside the gene matches: 5. For the CDR3, the DNA is TGTGCCAGCAGTTCTAGCGGGGGGAGGGAGACCCAGTACTTC. It is translated as CASSSSGGRETQYF.

The V gene is TRBV7-8, the J gene TRBJ2-5; 10 nucleotides line up with TRBD2. Germline trimming cut 5 bases from V and 4 bases from J; bases unmatched to any gene: 10. The CDR3 loop spans 16 amino acids. Germline CDR1 and CDR2: SGHVS and FQNEAQ. The CDR3 loop is CASSPKAGGRAETQYF. DNA of the CDR3: TGTGCCAGCAGCCCCAAAGCGGGGGGGCGGGCAGAGACCCAGTACTTC.

The rearrangement links TRBV27 to TRBJ2-7; D gene unclear. This CDR3 has 13 residues. V lost 5 bases and J 4 bases, leaving 12 bases between the germline ends. Germline loops: CDR1 MNHEY, CDR2 SMNVEV (reference sequence). The CDR3 is CASSPLRSYEQYF. The DNA of the CDR3 is TGTGCCAGCAGTCCCCTGAGGAGTTACGAGCAGTACTTC.

V and J are TRBV30 and TRBJ2-4; TRBD2 aligns across 10 bases. Per the germline V gene, CDR1 is GTSNPN and CDR2 is SVGIG (reference sequence). This CDR3 region has 15 residues. Germline trimming cut 3 bases from V and 0 bases from J; bases unmatched to any gene: 2. The CDR3: CAWRRLAGAKNIQYF. In DNA form, the CDR3 reads TGTGCCTGGAGACGACTAGCGGGAGCCAAAAACATTCAGTACTTC.